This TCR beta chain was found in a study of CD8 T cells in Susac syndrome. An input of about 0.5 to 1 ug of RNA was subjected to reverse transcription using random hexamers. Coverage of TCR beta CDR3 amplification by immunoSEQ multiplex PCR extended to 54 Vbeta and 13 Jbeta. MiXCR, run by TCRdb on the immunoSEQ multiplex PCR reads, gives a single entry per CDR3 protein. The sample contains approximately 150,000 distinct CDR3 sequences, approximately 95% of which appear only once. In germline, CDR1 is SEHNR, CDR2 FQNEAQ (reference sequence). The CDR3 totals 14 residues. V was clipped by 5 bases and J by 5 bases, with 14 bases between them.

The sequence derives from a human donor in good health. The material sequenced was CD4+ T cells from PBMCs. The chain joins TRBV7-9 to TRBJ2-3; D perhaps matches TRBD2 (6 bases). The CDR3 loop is CASSPAGTGDTQYF. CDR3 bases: TGTGCCAGCAGCCCTGCGGGGACCGGAGATACGCAGTATTTT.